The entry below describes one T cell receptor beta chain. Germline CDR1 is MNHNS and CDR2 is SASEGT. This CDR3 comprises 14 residues. V lost 5 bases to trimming and J lost 1 base, with 11 bases between them. TCR beta CDR3 regions were amplified from RNA. First-round RT-PCR of the TCR CDR3 relied on the HTBI primer set. TCRdb re-derived calls from the multiplex PCR reads in MiXCR, one entry per CDR3 protein. The sample has roughly 500,000 distinct CDR3 sequences; over 35% are singletons. This record comes from a study of T cells in Graves' hyperthyroidism and ophthalmopathy. Thyroid ultrasound, orbital computed tomography, clinical symptoms, and serum thyroxine and TRAb underpinned diagnoses.

The chain uses TRBV6-1 and TRBJ2-5; D remains ambiguous. The sequencing input was peripheral blood or thyroid tissue (not recorded which). The receptor's source is an adult woman with Graves' disease, either hyperthyroidism or ophthalmopathy (not recorded which). The CDR3 region is CASSWAEIQETQYF. DNA of the CDR3: TGTGCCAGCAGTTGGGCGGAGATCCAAGAGACCCAGTACTTC.